Presented here are 32 T cell receptor beta chains from one specimen sequenced in a study of radiation and T cells in renal cell carcinoma. Assay: immunoSEQ multiplex PCR; the TCRdb copy retains only in-frame clones and omits some. In the table there are about 150,000 clones, about nine tenths of which are singletons. The time point: baseline pretreatment blood. The sample's treatment: 15 Gy SBRT to primary tumor, nephrectomy 4 weeks later. The sequenced sample was blood, obtained from a patient whose treatment included radiotherapy and nephrectomy. The receptors come from a woman between 70 and 85 years old with renal cell carcinoma.

V usage is TRBV6-1 and J usage is TRBJ2-2, with TRBD1 matching over 9 bases. CDR1 is MNHNS, CDR2 SASEGT, per germline. The V segment lost 6 bases and the J segment 6 bases; nucleotides outside the gene matches: 5. This CDR3 has 14 amino acids. The CDR3, as DNA: TGTGCCAGCAGCGTGACAGGGGGGGCCGGGGAGCTGTTTTTT. This encodes CASSVTGGAGELFF.

The chain is built from TRBV30 and TRBJ2-7; TRBD2 matches at 10 bases. This CDR3 contains 13 residues. Germline V gene sequence: CDR1 GTSNPN, CDR2 SVGIG (reference sequence). V gave up 5 bases and J gave up 1 base; unmatched junction bases: 2. The CDR3 DNA sequence: TGTGCCTGGGCTAGCGGGGGTTCCTACGAGCAGTACTTC. Protein sequence: CAWASGGSYEQYF.

The genes are TRBV28 and TRBJ1-2, with D perhaps matching TRBD1 (5 bases). This CDR3 is 13 amino acids long. With 6 bases removed from V and 4 bases from J, the gap between germline ends came to 12 bases. The germline V gene has CDR1 MDHEN and CDR2 SYDVKM. DNA for the CDR3: TGTGCCAGCAGCACCAGGGCTAGCTATGGCTACACCTTC. This encodes CASSTRASYGYTF.

The V gene is TRBV2, the J gene TRBJ1-1; the match to TRBD1 covers 9 bases. The CDR3 length is 14 residues. The J segment lost 1 base and the V segment lost 7 bases, leaving 4 bases of the junction unmatched. Germline V gene data show CDR1 as SNHLY and CDR2 as FYNNEI. CDR3 protein: CASTTGQGNTEAFF. DNA of the CDR3: TGTGCCAGCACCACGGGACAGGGGAACACTGAAGCTTTCTTT.

The rearrangement uses TRBV7-2 and TRBJ2-7, with 13 bases identical to TRBD2. The CDR3 is 17 residues long. The trim removed 4 bases at V and 1 base at J, leaving 7 bases unmatched. CDR1 and CDR2 from the germline V gene are SGHTA and FQGNSA. The CDR3, as DNA: TGTGCCAGCAGCTCGTTGGGACTAGCGGGGAGGTCCTACGAGCAGTACTTC. Protein: CASSSLGLAGRSYEQYF.

CDR3 residues: CASSSGTGWTDTQYF. The CDR3 bases are TGTGCCAGCAGCTCCGGGACAGGGTGGACAGATACGCAGTATTTT. This chain uses TRBV7-8 with TRBJ2-3, with 9 bases fitting TRBD1. The CDR3 extends over 15 amino acids. Germline V gene sequence: CDR1 SGHVS, CDR2 FQNEAQ. The V and J ends lost 4 bases and 3 bases, in that order; junction bases with no gene match: 5.

V is TRBV28 and J is TRBJ2-7; 8 nucleotides agree with TRBD1. Germline V CDR1 and CDR2: MDHEN, SYDVKM. After removal of 2 bases from V and 0 bases from J, the junction contained 6 bases not matched to a gene. The CDR3 covers 16 residues. The CDR3 DNA is TGTGCCAGCAGTTTAACCTGGGACAGGAGCTCCTACGAGCAGTACTTC. Translating it yields CASSLTWDRSSYEQYF.

The J gene is TRBJ1-6, the V gene TRBV7-2, with a weak D call TRBD1 (6 bases). V was shortened by 0 bases and J by 7 bases, with 13 bases between the two germline ends. Per the germline V gene, CDR1 is SGHTA and CDR2 is FQGNSA. The CDR3 runs 16 residues. The CDR3 region has the DNA TGTGCCAGCAGCTTAGCGCCGGGACAAAGGAATTCACCCCTCCACTTT. Residues: CASSLAPGQRNSPLHF. Combining the CDR3 with reference TRBV7-2 and TRBJ1-6 gives the whole variable domain GAGVSQSPSNKVTEKGKDVELRCDPISGHTALYWYRQSLGQGLEFLIYFQGNSAPDKSGLPSDRFSAERTGGSVSTLTIQRTQQEDSAVYLCASSLAPGQRNSPLHFGNGTRLTVT.

The DNA for the CDR3 is TGTGCCAGTAGCCCCGACAGGGGCGCGGGTGAAAAACTGTTTTTT. Its protein is CASSPDRGAGEKLFF. The rearrangement uses TRBV19 and TRBJ1-4; 8 bases map to TRBD1. Germline V gene sequence: CDR1 LNHDA, CDR2 SQIVND (reference sequence). Trimming at V came to 6 bases and at J to 7 bases, leaving 10 bases not matched to a gene. This CDR3 region has 15 residues.

This sequence joins TRBV27 and TRBJ1-2; unclear D gene. In germline, CDR1 is MNHEY, CDR2 SMNVEV (reference sequence). This CDR3 region has 13 residues. Trimming left V 5 bases short and J 2 bases short, with 9 bases between. In DNA, the CDR3 is TGTGCCAGCAGTCCCCGGGCCAACTATGGCTACACCTTC. Residues: CASSPRANYGYTF.

J is TRBJ2-7 and V is TRBV9; TRBD2 agrees at 13 bases. Trimming removed 3 bases from V and 0 bases from J; junction bases left unmatched: 9. The CDR3 loop spans 18 amino acids. The V gene's germline CDR1 is SGDLS and CDR2 YYNGEE. CDR3 coding DNA: TGTGCCAGCAGCGGAAAGGGACTAGCGGGGCATAACTCCTACGAGCAGTACTTC. It encodes CASSGKGLAGHNSYEQYF.

J is TRBJ2-3 and V is TRBV2; 8 bases align to TRBD2. This CDR3 spans 16 amino acids. Per the germline V gene, CDR1 is SNHLY and CDR2 is FYNNEI. V lost 4 bases, J lost 0 bases, and 6 bases stayed unmatched. For the CDR3, the DNA is TGTGCCAGCAGTGTATACGGGGGGGTAAGCACAGATACGCAGTATTTT. As protein: CASSVYGGVSTDTQYF.

This chain links TRBV6-5 with TRBJ1-1; TRBD1 might be the D (5 bases). Germline loops: CDR1 MNHEY, CDR2 SVGAGI. The CDR3 has 14 amino acids. V was pared by 0 bases and J by 4 bases, with 9 bases between. This chain's CDR3 is CASSYSRGVTEAFF. CDR3 DNA sequence: TGTGCCAGCAGTTACTCGAGGGGAGTCACTGAAGCTTTCTTT.

This clone turned up a few times. This chain joins TRBV4-3 and TRBJ1-1; 8 bases are shared with TRBD1. Germline trimming cut 5 bases from V and 7 bases from J; bases unmatched to any gene: 3. CDR1 LGHNA and CDR2 YSLEER come from the germline V gene. This CDR3 is 12 amino acids long. In nucleotides, the CDR3 is TGCGCCAGCAGCATCGGGACAGGTGAAGCTTTCTTT. This codes for CASSIGTGEAFF.

On this clone itself: A junction boundary mismatches the germline segment, possibly from a read error. The chain is built from TRBV5-4 and TRBJ2-2; 10 bases are shared with TRBD2. The CDR3 is 16 residues long. CDR1 and CDR2 from the germline V gene are SGHNT and YYREEE (reference sequence). CDR3 protein: CASSLVAGGGTGELFF. The CDR3 DNA reads as TGTGCCAGCAGTTTGGTAGCGGGGGGTGGCACCGGGGAGCTGTTTTTT.

The chain carries TRBV5-4 and TRBJ1-5; D ambiguous. V was pared by 0 bases and J by 10 bases, with 11 bases between. Germline lookup yields CDR1 SGHNT and CDR2 YYREEE (reference sequence). The CDR3 totals 13 residues. CDR3 nucleotides: TGTGCCAGCAGCTTGGGCCAGGTGGGACCCCAGCATTTT. It yields the protein CASSLGQVGPQHF.

The chain recombines TRBV9 with TRBJ2-2; 7 bases fit TRBD1. The junction had 11 bases not matched to a gene; V was cut back by 4 bases and J by 5 bases. This CDR3 has 16 amino acids. Per the germline V gene, CDR1 is SGDLS and CDR2 is YYNGEE. The CDR3 spells CASSFLTGTATGELFF. CDR3 sequence (DNA): TGTGCCAGCAGCTTCCTGACCGGGACAGCGACCGGGGAGCTGTTTTTT.

The chain has TRBV7-2 and TRBJ2-1; 10 bases are a match to TRBD2. The CDR3 contains 16 residues. Trimming cost V 5 bases and J 1 base; bases outside gene matches: 5. Germline V gene sequence: CDR1 SGHTA, CDR2 FQGNSA. CDR3 region: CASSPRAGGSYNEQFF. The DNA of the CDR3 is TGTGCCAGCAGCCCGAGAGCGGGGGGGTCCTACAATGAGCAGTTCTTC.

V and J are TRBV30 and TRBJ1-3, with 9 bases aligning to TRBD1. Germline V CDR1 and CDR2: GTSNPN, SVGIG (reference sequence). V dropped 0 bases and J dropped 4; count of bases not matched to a gene: 7. The CDR3 runs 16 residues. The CDR3 reads CAWSVRGQGRGNTIYF. Here the CDR3 DNA reads TGTGCCTGGAGTGTCCGCGGACAGGGGAGGGGAAACACCATATATTTT.

The count of this clone is one. This chain uses TRBV6-6 with TRBJ1-6, with D hard to call. The V gene's germline CDR1 is MNHNY and CDR2 SVGAGI (reference sequence). The CDR3 spans 12 residues. V lost 6 bases and J lost 7, with 7 bases in between. CDR3 nucleotide sequence: TGTGCCAGCAGGCTATTCAATTCACCCCTCCACTTT. Its translation is CASRLFNSPLHF.

CDR3 DNA: TGCGCCAGCAGCCAAGATAGGGGGTTTAATCAGCCCCAGCATTTT. Encoded protein: CASSQDRGFNQPQHF. The chain employs TRBV4-3 and TRBJ1-5; D is possibly TRBD1 (6 bases). There are 15 residues in the CDR3. V was pared by 0 bases and J by 4 bases, with 10 bases between. Germline V gives CDR1 LGHNA, CDR2 YSLEER.

DNA for the CDR3: TGTGCCAGCAGCTTAATCAGGGGGCACACCGGGGAGCTGTTTTTT. Its translation is CASSLIRGHTGELFF. V usage is TRBV7-2 and J usage is TRBJ2-2; 8 nucleotides align to TRBD1. The CDR3 is 15 amino acids. Per germline, CDR1 SGHTA and CDR2 FQGNSA. V lost 2 bases, J lost 3 bases, and 2 bases stayed unmatched.

This chain links TRBV7-8 with TRBJ2-6; a weak D match, TRBD2 (6 bases). CDR1 is SGHVS and CDR2 is FQNEAQ in the germline V gene. The CDR3 length is 16 residues. Trimming took off 5 bases at V and 0 bases at J, with 11 bases between the two ends. The CDR3 DNA follows: TGTGCCAGCAGCCCCCCGGGGGTCTCTGGGGCCAACGTCCTGACTTTC. This sequence encodes CASSPPGVSGANVLTF. Drawing the rest from reference TRBV7-8 and TRBJ2-6, the complete variable domain is GAGVSQSPRYKVAKRGQDVALRCDPISGHVSLFWYQQALGQGPEFLTYFQNEAQLDKSGLPSDRFFAERPEGSVSTLKIQRTQQEDSAVYLCASSPPGVSGANVLTFGAGSRLTVL.

The chain links TRBV9 to TRBJ1-4, with D possibly matching TRBD1 (5 bases). Per the germline V gene, CDR1 is SGDLS and CDR2 is YYNGEE. The length of the CDR3 is 15 residues. Deletions cut 0 bases from V and 2 bases from J, with 8 bases between. The CDR3 is CASSVAGGTNEKLFF. The CDR3, as DNA: TGTGCCAGCAGCGTAGCTGGGGGGACTAATGAAAAACTGTTTTTT.

The V gene is TRBV5-6, the J gene TRBJ1-4; the D is unclear. CDR1 is SGHDT and CDR2 is YYEEEE in the germline V gene. V was pared by 0 bases and J by 6 bases, with 9 bases between. The CDR3 is 14 residues long. In nucleotides, the CDR3 is TGTGCCAGCAGCTTGGGTACCGGTCATGAAAAACTGTTTTTT. Amino acids: CASSLGTGHEKLFF.

This clone has just a few counts. The J gene is TRBJ1-5, the V gene TRBV19; no definite D call. Trimming stripped 4 bases from V and 5 bases from J, with 6 bases between. The CDR3 totals 12 residues. Germline V lookup: CDR1 LNHDA, CDR2 SQIVND (reference sequence). The CDR3 DNA sequence: TGTGCCAGTAGTAGCTCCCATCAGCCCCAGCATTTT. Protein: CASSSSHQPQHF.

The chain carries TRBV6-6 and TRBJ1-1, with a weak D call TRBD1 (6 bases). The CDR3 runs to 15 residues. CDR1 and CDR2 (germline): MNHNY, SVGAGI (reference sequence). V lost 5 bases and J 4 bases, leaving 17 bases between the germline ends. CDR3 sequence (DNA): TGTGCCAGCAGTCCCACGGCAGGGGATGGCACTGAAGCTTTCTTT. Amino acid sequence: CASSPTAGDGTEAFF.

V is TRBV6-1 and J is TRBJ1-1; the D is unclear. The CDR3 totals 14 residues. In germline, CDR1 is MNHNS, CDR2 SASEGT. Deletions cut 3 bases from V and 4 bases from J, with 12 bases between. The CDR3 loop is CASSEAGEGTEAFF. The DNA of the CDR3 is TGTGCCAGCAGTGAGGCAGGTGAGGGCACTGAAGCTTTCTTT.

The J gene is TRBJ2-3, the V gene TRBV19; 12 bases are shared with TRBD1. There are 14 residues in the CDR3. Germline CDR1 is LNHDA and CDR2 is SQIVND (reference sequence). J was trimmed by 5 bases and V by 9 bases; bases with no gene match: 6. The CDR3: CASRDRGRGDTQYF. The CDR3 nucleotides are TGTGCCAGCCGGGACAGGGGGCGAGGAGATACGCAGTATTTT.

The rearrangement uses TRBV5-4 and TRBJ1-1, with TRBD1 as a possible D gene (5 bases). Trimming stripped 4 bases from V and 0 bases from J, with 13 bases between. This CDR3 region has 15 residues. The V gene's germline CDR1 is SGHNT and CDR2 YYREEE (reference sequence). The CDR3: CASSPGGNMNTEAFF. The CDR3, as DNA: TGTGCCAGCAGCCCGGGGGGGAATATGAACACTGAAGCTTTCTTT.

The chain combines TRBV4-2 with TRBJ1-2; perhaps TRBD1 as D (5 bases). Germline V gives CDR1 LGHNA, CDR2 YNFKEQ. The CDR3 consists of 14 residues. The ends were cut back, 3 bases at V and 3 bases at J, with 11 bases in the middle. The CDR3 reads CASSQDSRDYGYTF. CDR3 nucleotide sequence: TGTGCCAGCAGCCAGGACTCCAGGGACTATGGCTACACCTTC.

The CDR3 bases are TGTGCCAGCAGCTTCCGACAGCAAGAGACCCAGTACTTC. Its protein is CASSFRQQETQYF. The chain carries TRBV7-2 and TRBJ2-5, with D possibly being TRBD1 (5 bases). With 3 bases removed from V and 2 bases from J, the gap between germline ends came to 7 bases. The CDR3 is 13 residues long. Germline V gives CDR1 SGHTA, CDR2 FQGNSA.